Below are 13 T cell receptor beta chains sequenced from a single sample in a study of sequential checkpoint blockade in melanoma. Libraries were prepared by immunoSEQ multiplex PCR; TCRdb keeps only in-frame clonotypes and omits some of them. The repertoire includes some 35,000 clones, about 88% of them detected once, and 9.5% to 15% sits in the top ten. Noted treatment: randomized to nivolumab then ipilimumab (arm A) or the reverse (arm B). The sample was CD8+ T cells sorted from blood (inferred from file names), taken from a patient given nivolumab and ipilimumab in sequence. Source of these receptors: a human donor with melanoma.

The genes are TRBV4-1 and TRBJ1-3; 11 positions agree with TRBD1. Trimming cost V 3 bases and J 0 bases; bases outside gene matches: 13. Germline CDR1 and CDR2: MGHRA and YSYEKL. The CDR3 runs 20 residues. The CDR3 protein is CASSHPGQGGGHVSGNTIYF. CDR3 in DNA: TGCGCCAGCAGCCACCCGGGACAGGGGGGGGGCCACGTCTCTGGAAACACCATATATTTT.

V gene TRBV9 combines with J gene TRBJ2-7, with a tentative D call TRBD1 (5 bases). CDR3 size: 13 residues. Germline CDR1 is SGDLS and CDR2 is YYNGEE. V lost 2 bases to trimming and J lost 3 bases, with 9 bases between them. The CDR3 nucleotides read TGTGCCAGCAGCGTCGGCAGGGACTACGAGCAGTACTTC. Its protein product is CASSVGRDYEQYF.

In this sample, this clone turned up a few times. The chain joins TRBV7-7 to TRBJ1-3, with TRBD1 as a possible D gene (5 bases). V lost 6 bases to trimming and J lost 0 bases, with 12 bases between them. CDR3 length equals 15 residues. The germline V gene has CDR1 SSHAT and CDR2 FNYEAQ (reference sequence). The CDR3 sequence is CASRPLDSSGNTIYF. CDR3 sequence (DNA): TGTGCCAGCAGGCCTCTTGACAGCTCTGGAAACACCATATATTTT.

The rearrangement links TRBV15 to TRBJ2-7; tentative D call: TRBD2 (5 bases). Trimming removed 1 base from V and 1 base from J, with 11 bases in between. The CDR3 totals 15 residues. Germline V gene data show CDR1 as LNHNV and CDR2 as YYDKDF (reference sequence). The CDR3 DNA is TGTGCCACCAGCAGAGTCCCCTCGGGGTCCTACGAGCAGTACTTC. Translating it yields CATSRVPSGSYEQYF.

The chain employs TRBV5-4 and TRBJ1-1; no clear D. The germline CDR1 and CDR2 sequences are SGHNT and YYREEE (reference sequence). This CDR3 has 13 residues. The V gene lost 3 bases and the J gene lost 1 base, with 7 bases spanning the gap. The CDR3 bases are TGTGCCAGCAGCTCCACAGAGAACACTGAAGCTTTCTTT. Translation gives CASSSTENTEAFF.

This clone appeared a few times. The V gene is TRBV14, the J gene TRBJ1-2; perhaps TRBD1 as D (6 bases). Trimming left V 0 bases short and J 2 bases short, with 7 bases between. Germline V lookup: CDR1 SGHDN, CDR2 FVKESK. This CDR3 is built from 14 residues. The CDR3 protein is CASSQEQGNYGYTF. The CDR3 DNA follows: TGTGCCAGCAGCCAAGAACAGGGCAACTATGGCTACACCTTC.

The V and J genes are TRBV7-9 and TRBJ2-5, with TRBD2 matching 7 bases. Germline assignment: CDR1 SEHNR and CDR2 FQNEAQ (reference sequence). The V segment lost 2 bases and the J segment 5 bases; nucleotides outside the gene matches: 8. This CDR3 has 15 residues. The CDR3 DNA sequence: TGTGCCAGCAGCTTAAGGTGGGAGGGCCGGGAGACCCAGTACTTC. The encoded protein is CASSLRWEGRETQYF. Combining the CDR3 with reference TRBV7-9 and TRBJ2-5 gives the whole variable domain DTGVSQNPRHKITKRGQNVTFRCDPISEHNRLYWYRQTLGQGPEFLTYFQNEAQLEKSRLLSDRFSAERPKGSFSTLEIQRTEQGDSAMYLCASSLRWEGRETQYFGPGTRLLVL.

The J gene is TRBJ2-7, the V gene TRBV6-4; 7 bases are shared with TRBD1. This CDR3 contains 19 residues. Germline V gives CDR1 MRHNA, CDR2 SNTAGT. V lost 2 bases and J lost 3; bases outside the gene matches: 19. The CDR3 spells CASSDPNIDRVRIDYEQYF. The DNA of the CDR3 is TGTGCCAGCAGTGACCCGAATATCGACAGGGTGAGGATAGACTACGAGCAGTACTTC.

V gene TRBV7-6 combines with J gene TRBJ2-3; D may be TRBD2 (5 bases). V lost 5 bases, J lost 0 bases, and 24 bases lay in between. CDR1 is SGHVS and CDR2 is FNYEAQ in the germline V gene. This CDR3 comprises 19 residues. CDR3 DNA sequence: TGTGCCAGCAGCCCCACCGCGGCGGGCGCCGCGTCTAGCACAGATACGCAGTATTTT. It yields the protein CASSPTAAGAASSTDTQYF.

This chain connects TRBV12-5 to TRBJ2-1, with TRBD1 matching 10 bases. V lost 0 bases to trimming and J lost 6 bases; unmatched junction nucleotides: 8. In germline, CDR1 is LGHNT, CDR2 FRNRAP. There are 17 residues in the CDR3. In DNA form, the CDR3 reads TGTGCTAGTGGTTTGGTCCTAGACAGGGGGCTTGCCAATGAGCAGTTCTTC. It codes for CASGLVLDRGLANEQFF.

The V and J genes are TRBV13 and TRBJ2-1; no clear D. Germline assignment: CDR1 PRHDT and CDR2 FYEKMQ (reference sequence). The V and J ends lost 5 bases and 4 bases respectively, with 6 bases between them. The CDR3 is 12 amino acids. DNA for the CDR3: TGTGCCAGCAGCGCGCGATACAATGAGCAGTTCTTC. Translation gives CASSARYNEQFF. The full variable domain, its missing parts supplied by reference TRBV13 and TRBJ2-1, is AAGVIQSPRHLIKEKRETATLKCYPIPRHDTVYWYQQGPGQDPQFLISFYEKMQSDKGSIPDRFSAQQFSDYHSELNMSSLELGDSALYFCASSARYNEQFFGPGTRLTVL.

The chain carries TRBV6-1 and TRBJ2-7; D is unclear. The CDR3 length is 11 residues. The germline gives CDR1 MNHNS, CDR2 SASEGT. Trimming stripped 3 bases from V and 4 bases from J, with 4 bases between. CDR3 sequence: CASSDSYEQYF. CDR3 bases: TGTGCCAGCAGTGACAGTTACGAGCAGTACTTC.

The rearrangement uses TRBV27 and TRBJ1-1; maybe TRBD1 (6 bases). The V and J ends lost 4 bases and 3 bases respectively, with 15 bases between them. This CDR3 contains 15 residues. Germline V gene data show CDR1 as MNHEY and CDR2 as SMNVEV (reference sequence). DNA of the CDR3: TGTGCCAGCAGTTGGGCAGGACAGCCCGACACTGAAGCTTTCTTT. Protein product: CASSWAGQPDTEAFF.